This T cell receptor beta chain is drawn from a study of immune evolution from preneoplasia to lung adenocarcinoma. Macro-dissection enriched premalignant or tumor cells before nucleic acid extraction. Study results and limitations: Highest clonality occurred in KRAS-mutant, not EGFR-mutant or double wild-type, nodules. Later-stage lesions appeared to have more T cells, more diversity, less clonality.

This clone was detected only once. The antigen is unknown. The repertoire was sequenced with immunoSEQ multiplex PCR; TCRdb's copy has only in-frame clones and lacks some. The repertoire has tens of thousands of clones, around 79% of them found once; the top ten carry around 5%. The source of this sequence is a person in their sixties or seventies with lung adenocarcinoma. Specimen: FFPE invasive lung adenocarcinoma tissue.

This chain's CDR3 is CASSLSNGGGNTIYF. Written as DNA, the CDR3 is TGTGCCAGCAGCTTAAGCAACGGAGGGGGAAACACCATATATTTT. The chain joins TRBV11-2 to TRBJ1-3; D not certain. The germline gives CDR1 SGHAT, CDR2 FQNNGV. This CDR3 is 15 amino acids long. Trimming cost V 2 bases and J 4 bases, with 12 bases left between them.